This entry lists 28 T cell receptor beta chains sequenced from one sample in a study of OX40 agonist ivuxolimab in advanced cancers. TCRdb keeps only in-frame clones here, not all; method: immunoSEQ multiplex PCR. This sample has 95,000 to 150,000 clones, with 85% to 90% found just once. This specimen was CD4+ or CD8+ T cells sorted from blood, taken in a trial of the OX40 agonist ivuxolimab. Source of these receptors: an adult with an advanced solid tumor such as melanoma, head and neck, liver or kidney cancer.

The J gene is TRBJ1-2, the V gene TRBV7-2, with D possibly matching TRBD1 (6 bases). V lost 0 bases to trimming and J lost 6 bases, with 11 bases between them. This CDR3 is 14 amino acids long. The germline gives CDR1 SGHTA, CDR2 FQGNSA. DNA for the CDR3: TGTGCCAGCAGCTTAGCGGGTCAGGGGAATGGCTACACCTTC. Protein product: CASSLAGQGNGYTF.

This chain connects TRBV6-5 to TRBJ2-2; TRBD1 aligns across 7 bases. Unmatched junction bases numbered 5, after V lost 6 bases and J lost 4 bases. Germline CDR1 is MNHEY and CDR2 is SVGAGI. The CDR3 is 14 amino acids. The chain's CDR3 is CASSTNRGTGELFF. The CDR3 DNA reads TGTGCCAGCAGCACTAACAGGGGCACCGGGGAGCTGTTTTTT.

The V call is TRBV5-1, the J call TRBJ2-5; D remains ambiguous. Trimming pared 2 bases from V and 4 bases from J, leaving 12 bases between. The CDR3 totals 14 residues. Germline CDR1 is SGHRS and CDR2 is YFSETQ. The CDR3 DNA sequence: TGCGCCAGCAGCTTAGGAACGGCAGCAGAGACCCAGTACTTC. Translation: CASSLGTAAETQYF.

This clone was counted once. J is TRBJ1-5 and V is TRBV6-6, with D possibly matching TRBD1 (5 bases). CDR1 MNHNY and CDR2 SVGAGI come from the germline V gene (reference sequence). CDR3 length equals 14 residues. The germline V and J ends were trimmed by 6 bases and 2 bases, with 11 bases remaining between them. The CDR3 DNA follows: TGTGCCAGCAGCTTTCAGGGAGGCAATCAGCCCCAGCATTTT. Translation gives CASSFQGGNQPQHF.

The chain has TRBV30 and TRBJ2-2; D gene unclear. The CDR3 is made up of 12 amino acids. Germline V lookup: CDR1 GTSNPN, CDR2 SVGIG (reference sequence). The V and J ends lost 3 bases and 2 bases respectively, with 4 bases between them. CDR3 DNA: TGTGCCTGGAGATTTAACACCGGGGAGCTGTTTTTT. Protein sequence: CAWRFNTGELFF. Full variable domain (missing parts from reference TRBV30 and TRBJ2-2): SQTIHQWPATLVQPVGSPLSLECTVEGTSNPNLYWYRQAAGRGLQLLFYSVGIGQISSEVPQNLSASRPQDRQFILSSKKLLLSDSGFYLCAWRFNTGELFFGEGSRLTVL.

A remark on this clone: Germline and junction disagree at one end, which may indicate a read error. The chain uses TRBV7-7 and TRBJ2-5, with 9 positions matching TRBD1. Germline CDR1 and CDR2: SSHAT and FNYEAQ (reference sequence). CDR3 length: 13 residues. The CDR3 DNA reads as TGTGCTAGCAGCCGGGACAGGGTAGAGACCCAGTACTTC. This translates into CASSRDRVETQYF.

The gene calls are TRBV28 and TRBJ1-1, with D unclear. The CDR3 runs 14 residues. Trimming removed 2 bases at V and 1 base at J, with 8 bases between. Germline V lookup: CDR1 MDHEN, CDR2 SYDVKM. In nucleotides, the CDR3 is TGTGCCAGCAGTTTAGGGCAGGCGAACACTGAAGCTTTCTTT. It is translated as CASSLGQANTEAFF.

The V and J genes are TRBV30 and TRBJ1-2; D might be TRBD1 (6 bases). Trimming removed 4 bases from V and 3 bases from J, with 18 bases in between. The CDR3 is made up of 15 amino acids. From germline, CDR1 is GTSNPN and CDR2 SVGIG (reference sequence). The chain's CDR3 is CAWTGGLVPDYGYTF. In nucleotides, the CDR3 is TGTGCCTGGACCGGGGGCCTGGTCCCGGACTATGGCTACACCTTC.

The J gene is TRBJ2-4, the V gene TRBV6-5, with D maybe TRBD1 (5 bases). The CDR3 has 14 residues. Germline V gene sequence: CDR1 MNHEY, CDR2 SVGAGI. Trimming pared 5 bases from V and 2 bases from J, leaving 10 bases between. CDR3 residues: CASSLDITKNIQYF. CDR3 in DNA: TGTGCCAGCAGTCTGGACATTACCAAAAACATTCAGTACTTC.

V and J are TRBV28 and TRBJ2-7; D may be TRBD2 (5 bases). The CDR3 is 13 residues long. The ends were cut back, 10 bases at V and 2 bases at J, with 15 bases in the middle. From germline, CDR1 is MDHEN and CDR2 SYDVKM. As DNA, the CDR3 is TGTGCCACCCGACTACACGGGCCCTACGAGCAGTACTTC. Encoded protein: CATRLHGPYEQYF.

The V gene is TRBV5-6, the J gene TRBJ2-6; D uncertain. CDR3 length: 16 amino acids. V lost 0 bases and J lost 4, with 11 bases in between. The germline V gene encodes CDR1 SGHDT and CDR2 YYEEEE. CDR3 nucleotide sequence: TGTGCCAGCAGCTTGGGGCCCGACTCCGGGGCCAACGTCCTGACTTTC. This translates into CASSLGPDSGANVLTF.

The genes are TRBV4-3 and TRBJ2-7; no clear D gene. Germline lookup yields CDR1 LGHNA and CDR2 YSLEER. This CDR3 is built from 14 residues. With 1 base removed from V and 3 bases from J, the gap between germline ends came to 10 bases. CDR3 sequence (DNA): TGCGCCAGCAGCCAAGTCGTCAATATCTACGAGCAGTACTTC. The encoded protein is CASSQVVNIYEQYF.

The chain carries TRBV2 and TRBJ2-5; D is perhaps TRBD1 (6 bases). The CDR3 totals 14 residues. Germline lookup yields CDR1 SNHLY and CDR2 FYNNEI. V dropped 6 bases and J dropped 2 bases, with 13 bases sitting between them. The CDR3 is CASSPRTDQETQYF. The CDR3 coding sequence is TGTGCCAGCAGCCCGAGGACAGATCAAGAGACCCAGTACTTC.

The chain has TRBV28 and TRBJ1-3, with 7 bases identical to TRBD1. The junction had 3 bases not matched to a gene; V was cut back by 6 bases and J by 4 bases. The CDR3 covers 13 residues. The V gene's germline CDR1 is MDHEN and CDR2 SYDVKM. CDR3 DNA: TGTGCCAGCAGGCCACAGGGGGGAAACACCATATATTTT. Its translation: CASRPQGGNTIYF.

The rearrangement uses TRBV5-1 and TRBJ1-4, with TRBD1 matching over 9 bases. Germline V CDR1 and CDR2: SGHRS, YFSETQ. This CDR3 comprises 16 residues. The junction had 7 bases not matched to a gene; V was cut back by 2 bases and J by 5 bases. The CDR3 DNA follows: TGCGCCAGCAGCTTACAGGGGGCGGTTGCGAATGAAAAACTGTTTTTT. Its protein is CASSLQGAVANEKLFF.

The V gene is TRBV5-6, the J gene TRBJ1-5; a weak D match, TRBD1 (6 bases). The V end was cut by 3 bases, the J end by 9 bases, with 13 bases between. The V gene's germline CDR1 is SGHDT and CDR2 YYEEEE. The length of the CDR3 is 13 residues. In DNA, the CDR3 is TGTGCCAGCAGCTCCAGGGGAGGCCGGCCCCAGCATTTT. Protein: CASSSRGGRPQHF.

The chain combines TRBV27 with TRBJ2-3, with D uncertain. The germline V gene encodes CDR1 MNHEY and CDR2 SMNVEV (reference sequence). The CDR3 is 13 residues long. Trimming took off 5 bases at V and 3 bases at J, with 9 bases between the two ends. Here the CDR3 reads CASSPSLTDTQYF. CDR3 nucleotide sequence: TGTGCCAGCAGTCCCAGTTTAACAGATACGCAGTATTTT.

This clone was recorded only once. V is TRBV7-8 and J is TRBJ2-5; no clear D. This CDR3 comprises 15 residues. V lost 5 bases and J 1 base, leaving 14 bases between the germline ends. The germline gives CDR1 SGHVS, CDR2 FQNEAQ. Here the CDR3 reads CASSGRATVQETQYF. Here the CDR3 DNA reads TGTGCCAGCAGCGGTAGGGCCACAGTCCAAGAGACCCAGTACTTC.

The chain uses TRBV28 and TRBJ1-5, with 9 bases aligning to TRBD1. This CDR3 is 18 amino acids long. Germline V CDR1 and CDR2: MDHEN, SYDVKM. Germline trimming cut 2 bases from V and 0 bases from J; bases unmatched to any gene: 8. The CDR3 nucleotides are TGTGCCAGCAGTTTAGTAGGGACAGGGCGTTATAGCAATCAGCCCCAGCATTTT. This translates into CASSLVGTGRYSNQPQHF.

This clone has a single count. V is TRBV18 and J is TRBJ2-2; D assignment may be TRBD1 or TRBD2 (6 bases each). CDR1 is KGHSH and CDR2 is LQKENI in the germline V gene. Trimming shortened V by 3 bases and J by 0 bases, and 11 bases separated the two germline ends. This CDR3 spans 16 amino acids. In nucleotides, the CDR3 is TGTGCCAGCTCACCGCTGGGGGGCGCGAACACCGGGGAGCTGTTTTTT. Amino acids: CASSPLGGANTGELFF. Variable domain in full (rest from reference TRBV18 and TRBJ2-2): NAGVMQNPRHLVRRRGQEARLRCSPMKGHSHVYWYRQLPEEGLKFMVYLQKENIIDESGMPKERFSAEFPKEGPSILRIQQVVRGDSAAYFCASSPLGGANTGELFFGEGSRLTVL.

V usage is TRBV7-2 and J usage is TRBJ1-5; no clear D gene. This CDR3 has 13 residues. V dropped 5 bases and J dropped 9 bases, with 14 bases sitting between them. CDR1 is SGHTA, CDR2 FQGNSA, per germline. The CDR3 nucleotides read TGTGCCAGCAGCCCCCGCAGCCTGGGGCCCCAGCATTTT. Amino acids: CASSPRSLGPQHF.

V and J are TRBV2 and TRBJ2-7, with no clear D. This CDR3 is built from 12 residues. Germline CDR1 SNHLY, CDR2 FYNNEI. V was clipped by 5 bases and J by 2 bases, with 7 bases between them. The CDR3 DNA reads as TGTGCCAGCAGTCCCGACACCTACGAGCAGTACTTC. Amino acids: CASSPDTYEQYF.

CDR3 nucleotide sequence: TGTGCCAGCAGCTTTACAAGGGGGTCGAACACCGGGGAGCTGTTTTTT. Its protein is CASSFTRGSNTGELFF. The rearrangement links TRBV7-9 to TRBJ2-2, with TRBD1 as a possible D gene (6 bases). V shed 3 bases and J shed 0 bases, with 11 bases lying between them. Germline V gene sequence: CDR1 SEHNR, CDR2 FQNEAQ (reference sequence). This CDR3 is 16 amino acids long. Together with reference TRBV7-9 and TRBJ2-2, the CDR3 gives the full variable domain: DTGVSQNPRHKITKRGQNVTFRCDPISEHNRLYWYRQTLGQGPEFLTYFQNEAQLEKSRLLSDRFSAERPKGSFSTLEIQRTEQGDSAMYLCASSFTRGSNTGELFFGEGSRLTVL.

The V and J genes are TRBV18 and TRBJ2-3, with a tentative D call TRBD1 (5 bases). V was clipped by 3 bases and J by 2 bases, with 21 bases between them. CDR1 and CDR2 (germline): KGHSH, LQKENI. The CDR3 is 18 amino acids. CDR3 loop: CASSPSTASRLFTDTQYF. CDR3 bases: TGTGCCAGCTCACCCTCGACAGCCTCCCGACTTTTCACAGATACGCAGTATTTT. The whole variable domain, filled in from reference TRBV18 and TRBJ2-3, reads NAGVMQNPRHLVRRRGQEARLRCSPMKGHSHVYWYRQLPEEGLKFMVYLQKENIIDESGMPKERFSAEFPKEGPSILRIQQVVRGDSAAYFCASSPSTASRLFTDTQYFGPGTRLTVL.

The V call is TRBV28, the J call TRBJ1-2; D not certain. Germline-derived CDR1 and CDR2 are MDHEN and SYDVKM. The CDR3 runs 11 residues. Trimming took 10 bases from V and 2 from J, leaving 8 bases between them. The DNA for the CDR3 is TGTGCCATTACGGAAAACTATGGCTACACCTTC. Amino acid sequence: CAITENYGYTF.

The V gene is TRBV19, the J gene TRBJ2-2, with 9 bases lining up with TRBD1. Germline trimming cut 10 bases from V and 7 bases from J; bases unmatched to any gene: 7. Germline V gene data show CDR1 as LNHDA and CDR2 as SQIVND (reference sequence). The CDR3 runs 13 residues. The CDR3 coding sequence is TGTGCCACCGGGGACAGGGTTGACGGGGAGCTGTTTTTT. It specifies CATGDRVDGELFF.

The gene calls are TRBV7-9 and TRBJ1-6; possible D gene TRBD1, 5 bases. Germline V CDR1 and CDR2: SEHNR, FQNEAQ (reference sequence). This CDR3 contains 12 residues. The V and J ends lost 5 bases and 7 bases respectively, with 6 bases between them. CDR3 residues: CASSRGNSPLHF. In DNA, the CDR3 is TGTGCCAGCAGCCGGGGGAATTCACCCCTCCACTTT.

This chain uses TRBV29-1 with TRBJ2-3; no definite D call. V was shortened by 7 bases and J by 5 bases, with 7 bases between the two germline ends. The V gene's germline CDR1 is SQVTM and CDR2 ANQGSEA. This CDR3 has 10 residues. In nucleotides, the CDR3 is TGCAGCGGTGGACGAGATACGCAGTATTTT. Protein: CSGGRDTQYF.